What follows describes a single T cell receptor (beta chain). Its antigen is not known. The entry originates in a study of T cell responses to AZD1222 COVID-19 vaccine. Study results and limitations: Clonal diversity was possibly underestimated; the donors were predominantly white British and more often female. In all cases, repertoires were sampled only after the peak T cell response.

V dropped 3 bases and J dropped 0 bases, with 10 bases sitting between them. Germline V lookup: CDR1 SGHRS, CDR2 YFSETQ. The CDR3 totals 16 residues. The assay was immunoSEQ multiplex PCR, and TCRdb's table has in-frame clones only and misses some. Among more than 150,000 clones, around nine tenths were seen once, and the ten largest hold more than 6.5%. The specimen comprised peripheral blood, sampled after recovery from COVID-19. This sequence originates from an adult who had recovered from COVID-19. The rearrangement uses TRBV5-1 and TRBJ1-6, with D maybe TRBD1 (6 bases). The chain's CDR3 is CASSSDRSSYNSPLHF. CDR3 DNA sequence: TGCGCCAGCAGCTCTGACAGGAGCTCCTATAATTCACCCCTCCACTTT.